The rows below give T cell receptor beta chains drawn from one sample of a study of T-cell reconstitution after alpha-beta-depleted transplantation in children. TCRdb fed the PCR reads into MiXCR, producing one record per CDR3 protein. Of some 180,000 distinct CDR3 sequences listed, around 7% are singletons. The input for sequencing was PBMCs, taken before TCRalphabeta/CD19-depleted stem cell transplant. The receptor source for this set is a boy aged 2-9 years with acute lymphoblastic leukemia, due to receive a stem cell transplant. Each CDR3 is given with its conserved first and last residue. The D gene is left open where the match is weak. Expanded clones get a size class; other rows say once, few or many, or leave the size out.

TRBD1	TRBJ2-7	TRBV29-1	many	CSVDATGEYEQYF	TGCAGCGTTGACGCGACAGGGGAATACGAGCAGTACTTC
NA	TRBJ1-1	TRBV5-1	many	CASSFSENTEAFF	TGCGCCAGCAGCTTTTCAGAGAACACTGAAGCTTTCTTT
TRBD2	TRBJ2-3	TRBV20-1	NA	CSARRLAGAVTDTQYF	TGCAGTGCTAGAAGGCTCGCGGGAGCGGTAACAGATACGCAGTATTTT
NA	TRBJ1-1	TRBV11-2	few	CASSFAGPMNTEAFF	TGTGCCAGCAGCTTTGCGGGGCCCATGAACACTGAAGCTTTCTTT
TRBD2	TRBJ2-1	TRBV12-3/TRBV12-4	many	CASSFGGGLNNEQFF	TGTGCCAGCAGTTTTGGCGGGGGGCTCAACAATGAGCAGTTCTTC
NA	TRBJ1-5	TRBV29-1	few	CSVMKSDGQPQHF	TGCAGCGTCATGAAAAGCGACGGTCAGCCCCAGCATTTT
TRBD1	TRBJ1-1	TRBV7-2	many	CASSTSGGNAEAFF	TGTGCCAGCAGCACTTCAGGGGGCAATGCTGAAGCTTTCTTT
NA	TRBJ1-3	TRBV2	NA	CASSDGTTGLSGYTIYF	TGTGCCAGCAGCGATGGGACGACCGGGCTCTCCGGATACACCATATATTTT
TRBD2	TRBJ2-3	TRBV15	many	CATSSSGSASDTQYF	TGTGCCACCAGCTCAAGCGGGAGTGCCTCAGATACGCAGTATTTT
NA	TRBJ1-1	TRBV7-9	NA	CASSLVLGGTEAFF	TGTGCCAGCAGCTTAGTACTAGGGGGGACTGAAGCTTTCTTT
TRBD2	TRBJ2-1	TRBV4-1	many	CASSQGTSGRIEQFF	TGCGCCAGCAGCCAGGGGACTAGCGGGAGAATTGAGCAGTTCTTC
NA	TRBJ2-1	TRBV28	few	CASSTINWGGYNEQFF	TGTGCCAGCAGTACGATTAACTGGGGAGGTTACAATGAGCAGTTCTTC
NA	TRBJ2-7	TRBV7-2	many	CASRVYEQYF	TGTGCCAGCAGGGTTTACGAGCAGTACTTC
NA	TRBJ1-1	TRBV29-1	many	CSVGGRTEAFF	TGCAGCGTTGGGGGGAGGACTGAAGCTTTCTTT
TRBD1	TRBJ2-1	TRBV12-3/TRBV12-4	many	CASRVTGAYNEQFF	TGTGCCAGCAGGGTGACAGGGGCCTACAATGAGCAGTTCTTC
NA	TRBJ2-1	TRBV7-2	NA	CASSLGVARLRDEQFF	TGTGCCAGCAGCTTAGGTGTAGCAAGGCTGAGGGATGAGCAGTTCTTC